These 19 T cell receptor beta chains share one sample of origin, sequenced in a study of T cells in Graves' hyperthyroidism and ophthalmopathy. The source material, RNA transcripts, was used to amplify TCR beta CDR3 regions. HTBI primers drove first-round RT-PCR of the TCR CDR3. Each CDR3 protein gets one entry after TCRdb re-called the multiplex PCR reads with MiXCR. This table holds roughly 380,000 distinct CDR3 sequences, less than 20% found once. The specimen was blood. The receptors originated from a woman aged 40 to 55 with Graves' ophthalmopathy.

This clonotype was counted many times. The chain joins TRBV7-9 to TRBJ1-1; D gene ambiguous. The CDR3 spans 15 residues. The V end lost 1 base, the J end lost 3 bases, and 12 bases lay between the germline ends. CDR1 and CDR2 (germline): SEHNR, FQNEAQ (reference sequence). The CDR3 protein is CASSLETVGYTEAFF. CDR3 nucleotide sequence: TGTGCCAGCAGCTTAGAGACTGTGGGGTACACTGAAGCTTTCTTT.

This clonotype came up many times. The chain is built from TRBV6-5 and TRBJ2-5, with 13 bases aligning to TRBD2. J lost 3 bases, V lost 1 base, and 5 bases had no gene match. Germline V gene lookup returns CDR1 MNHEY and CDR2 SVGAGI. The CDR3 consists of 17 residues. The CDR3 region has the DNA TGTGCCAGCAGTTACTTCGGACTAGCGGGAGTGAAAGAGACCCAGTACTTC. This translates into CASSYFGLAGVKETQYF.

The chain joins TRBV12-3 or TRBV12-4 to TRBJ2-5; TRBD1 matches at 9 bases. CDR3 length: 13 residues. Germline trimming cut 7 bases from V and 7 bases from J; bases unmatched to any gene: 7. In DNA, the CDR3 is TGTGCCAGCACCCCGACAGGGGGAGGGACCCAGTACTTC. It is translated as CASTPTGGGTQYF.

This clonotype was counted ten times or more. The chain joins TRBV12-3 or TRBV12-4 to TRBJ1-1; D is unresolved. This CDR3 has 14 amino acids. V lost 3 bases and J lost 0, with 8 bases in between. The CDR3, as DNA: TGTGCCAGCAGTTTTAGTTCTTTGAACACTGAAGCTTTCTTT. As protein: CASSFSSLNTEAFF.

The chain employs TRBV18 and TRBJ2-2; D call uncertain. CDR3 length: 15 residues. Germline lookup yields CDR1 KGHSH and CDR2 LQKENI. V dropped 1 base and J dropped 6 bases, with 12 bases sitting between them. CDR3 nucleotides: TGTGCCAGCTCACCACGGAGAGCTTCTTCCGGGGAGCTGTTTTTT. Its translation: CASSPRRASSGELFF.

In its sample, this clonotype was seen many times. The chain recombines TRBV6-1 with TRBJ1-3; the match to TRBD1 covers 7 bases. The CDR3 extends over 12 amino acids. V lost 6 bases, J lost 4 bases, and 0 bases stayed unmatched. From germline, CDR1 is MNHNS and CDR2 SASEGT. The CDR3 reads CASSRGGNTIYF. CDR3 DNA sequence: TGTGCCAGCAGCAGGGGGGGAAACACCATATATTTT.

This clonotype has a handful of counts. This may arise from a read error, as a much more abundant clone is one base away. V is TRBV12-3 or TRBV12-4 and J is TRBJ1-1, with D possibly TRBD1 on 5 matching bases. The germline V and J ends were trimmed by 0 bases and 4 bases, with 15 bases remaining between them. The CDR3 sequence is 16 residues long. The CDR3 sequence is CASSLAVTGRSTEAFF. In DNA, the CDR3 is TGTGCCAGCAGTTTAGCCGTAACAGGCCGGAGCACTGAAGCTTTCTTT.

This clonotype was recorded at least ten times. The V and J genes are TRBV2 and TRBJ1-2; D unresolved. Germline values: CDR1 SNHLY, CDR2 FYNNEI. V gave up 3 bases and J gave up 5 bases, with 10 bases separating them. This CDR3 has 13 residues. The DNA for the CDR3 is TGTGCCAGCAGTGACAACAGATATTATGGCTACACCTTC. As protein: CASSDNRYYGYTF.

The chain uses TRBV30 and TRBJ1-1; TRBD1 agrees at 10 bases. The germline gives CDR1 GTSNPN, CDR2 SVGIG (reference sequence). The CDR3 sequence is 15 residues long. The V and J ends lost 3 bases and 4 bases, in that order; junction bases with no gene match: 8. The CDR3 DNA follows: TGTGCCTGGAGCGGACTAGGACAGGGGGGCACTGAAGCTTTCTTT. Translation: CAWSGLGQGGTEAFF.

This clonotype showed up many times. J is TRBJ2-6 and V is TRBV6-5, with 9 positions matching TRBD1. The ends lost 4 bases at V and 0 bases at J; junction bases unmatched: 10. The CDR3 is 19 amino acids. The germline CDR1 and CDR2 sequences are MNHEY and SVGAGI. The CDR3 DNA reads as TGTGCCAGCAGTTCCTTCCGGGACAGGGAGTACTCTGGGGCCAACGTCCTGACTTTC. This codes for CASSSFRDREYSGANVLTF.

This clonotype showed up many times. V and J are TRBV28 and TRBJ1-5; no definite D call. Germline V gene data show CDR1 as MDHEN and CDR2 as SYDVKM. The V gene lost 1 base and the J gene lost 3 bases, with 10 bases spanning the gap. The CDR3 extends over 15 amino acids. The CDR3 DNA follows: TGTGCCAGCAGTTTATTCTACAGAGTCAATCAGCCCCAGCATTTT. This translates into CASSLFYRVNQPQHF.

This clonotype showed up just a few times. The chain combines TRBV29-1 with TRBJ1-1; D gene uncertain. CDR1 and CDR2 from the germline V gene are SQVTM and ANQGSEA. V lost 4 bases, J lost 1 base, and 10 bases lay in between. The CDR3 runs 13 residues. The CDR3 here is CSVGTVRNTEAFF. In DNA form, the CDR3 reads TGCAGCGTTGGTACAGTGAGGAACACTGAAGCTTTCTTT.

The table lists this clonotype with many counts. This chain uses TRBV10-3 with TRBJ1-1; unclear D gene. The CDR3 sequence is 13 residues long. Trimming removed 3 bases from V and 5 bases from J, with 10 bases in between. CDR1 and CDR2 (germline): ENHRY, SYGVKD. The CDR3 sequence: CAISEGVTTEAFF. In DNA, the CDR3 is TGTGCCATCAGTGAAGGAGTGACAACTGAAGCTTTCTTT.

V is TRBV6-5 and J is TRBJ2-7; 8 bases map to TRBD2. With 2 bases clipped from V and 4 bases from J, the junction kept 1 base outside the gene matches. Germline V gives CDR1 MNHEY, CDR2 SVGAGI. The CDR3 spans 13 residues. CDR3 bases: TGTGCCAGCAGTTACCGGGAGGGATACGAGCAGTACTTC. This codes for CASSYREGYEQYF.

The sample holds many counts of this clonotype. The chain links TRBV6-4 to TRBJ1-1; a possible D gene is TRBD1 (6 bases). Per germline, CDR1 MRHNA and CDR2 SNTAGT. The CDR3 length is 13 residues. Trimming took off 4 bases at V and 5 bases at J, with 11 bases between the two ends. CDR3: CASSGQEGTEAFF. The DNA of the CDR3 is TGTGCCAGCAGTGGACAGGAGGGGACTGAAGCTTTCTTT.

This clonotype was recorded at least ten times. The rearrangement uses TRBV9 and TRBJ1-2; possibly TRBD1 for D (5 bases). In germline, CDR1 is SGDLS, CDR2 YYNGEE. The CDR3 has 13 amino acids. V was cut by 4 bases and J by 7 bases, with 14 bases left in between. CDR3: CASSLGAGSGYTF. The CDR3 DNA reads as TGTGCCAGCAGCCTTGGGGCGGGGTCTGGCTACACCTTC.

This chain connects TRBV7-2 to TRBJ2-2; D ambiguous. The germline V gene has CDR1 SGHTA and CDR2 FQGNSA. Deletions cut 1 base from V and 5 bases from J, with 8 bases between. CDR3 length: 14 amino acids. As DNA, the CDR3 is TGTGCCAGCAGCTTAGTATTGCAGACCGGGGAGCTGTTTTTT. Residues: CASSLVLQTGELFF.

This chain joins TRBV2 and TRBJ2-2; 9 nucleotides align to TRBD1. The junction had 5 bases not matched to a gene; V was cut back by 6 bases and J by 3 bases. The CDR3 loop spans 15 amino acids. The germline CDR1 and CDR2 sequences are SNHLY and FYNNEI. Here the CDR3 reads CASSTGGVYTGELFF. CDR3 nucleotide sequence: TGTGCCAGCAGCACAGGGGGCGTTTACACCGGGGAGCTGTTTTTT.

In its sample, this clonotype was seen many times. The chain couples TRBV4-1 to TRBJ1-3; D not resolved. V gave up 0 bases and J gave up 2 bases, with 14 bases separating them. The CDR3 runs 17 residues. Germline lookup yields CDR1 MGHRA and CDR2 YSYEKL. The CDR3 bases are TGCGCCAGCAGCCAAGAAGGTGCGGGTCTCGCTGGAAACACCATATATTTT. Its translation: CASSQEGAGLAGNTIYF.